This TCR beta chain originates from a study of blood T cell repertoires in COVID-19. Here immunoSEQ multiplex PCR was the method, and the copy in TCRdb shows in-frame clones only, minus some. Of about 250,000 clones listed, around 86% are singletons. The CDR3 is 13 residues long. Per germline, CDR1 SGHNT and CDR2 YENEEA. V shed 5 bases, J shed 12 bases, and the junction held 9 bases outside the gene matches. This clone has only one observation. The chain uses TRBV11-3 and TRBJ2-7; 11 bases are shared with TRBD1. The TCR sequence derives from a man between 18 and 29 years old who had recovered from COVID-19. The sequenced sample consisted of PBMCs or T cells enriched from blood (not recorded which). CDR3 sequence (DNA): TGTGCCAGCAGCGGGACAGGGGGGACTCCACTGTACTTC. This encodes CASSGTGGTPLYF.